This T cell receptor (beta chain) was identified during a study of cytomegalovirus exposure and HLA in healthy donors. The PCR used 60 Vbeta and 13 Jbeta primers. Sequenced by immunoSEQ multiplex PCR; TCRdb stores in-frame clones only, minus some. The sample records some 160,000 clones, about 76% being singletons. Study-level results: CMV serostatus was the sole immune exposure data available.

In regard to this clone: Its antigen is undetermined.

The sequencing input was PBMCs. This receptor was taken from a woman between 18 and 29 years old in good health and CMV-seropositive.

DNA of the CDR3: TGTGCCAGCAGCTTGGTTTATAAGGCACACCCAAGCGGGAATTCACCCCTCCACTTT. This encodes CASSLVYKAHPSGNSPLHF. J is TRBJ1-6 and V is TRBV5-8; D call uncertain. The CDR3 is made up of 19 amino acids. Germline CDR1 SGHTS, CDR2 YDEGEE. Trimming pared 0 bases from V and 7 bases from J, leaving 23 bases between.